This T cell receptor (beta chain) was identified during a study of T cell responses to AZD1222 COVID-19 vaccine. Whole-study findings and limits: Increased Spike-specific TCR breadth and depth were observed after two AZD1222 doses. It should be noted that donors were predominantly white British and more often female, and clonal diversity was possibly underestimated.

With respect to this clone: What it binds is not known.

In germline, CDR1 is MDHEN, CDR2 SYDVKM. The V and J ends lost 2 bases and 2 bases, in that order; junction bases with no gene match: 5. The CDR3 runs to 17 residues. The protocol was immunoSEQ multiplex PCR, while the TCRdb copy is restricted to in-frame clones and leaves out a portion. Seen here are tens of thousands of clones, about nine tenths observed once, and the top ten hold 2% to 2.5%. Sequencing used peripheral blood, obtained on day 0 of AZD1222 vaccination. This receptor was obtained from an adult in good health. The V call is TRBV28, the J call TRBJ2-1, with TRBD1 matching over 11 bases. The CDR3 sequence is CASSLEGGQGAYNEQFF. CDR3 DNA: TGTGCCAGCAGTTTAGAGGGGGGACAGGGGGCCTACAATGAGCAGTTCTTC.